These 31 T cell receptor beta chains originate from one sample sequenced in a study of blood T cell repertoires in COVID-19. Assay: immunoSEQ multiplex PCR; the TCRdb copy retains only in-frame clones and omits some. The sample yields about 310,000 clones, 90% seen once. The sequencing input was PBMCs or T cells enriched from blood (not recorded which). These receptors were collected from a woman aged 18-29 years with acute COVID-19.

This rearrangement joins TRBV5-1 to TRBJ2-2, with D possibly TRBD1 on 5 matching bases. CDR3 length equals 15 residues. The germline gives CDR1 SGHRS, CDR2 YFSETQ. V gave up 0 bases and J gave up 6 bases, with 12 bases separating them. The CDR3 bases are TGCGCCAGCAGCTTGGGAAGGGGTCGGGCCGGGGAGCTGTTTTTT. This sequence encodes CASSLGRGRAGELFF.

V and J are TRBV5-1 and TRBJ1-5, with 8 bases identical to TRBD1. The CDR3 totals 15 residues. V gave up 0 bases and J gave up 6 bases; unmatched junction bases: 5. Germline loops: CDR1 SGHRS, CDR2 YFSETQ. The CDR3 bases are TGCGCCAGCAGCTTGGCAGGGGGCGAGTCTCAGCCCCAGCATTTT. It codes for CASSLAGGESQPQHF.

Only a few counts were recorded for this clone. The chain employs TRBV7-9 and TRBJ1-6, with D maybe TRBD1 (5 bases). Germline lookup yields CDR1 SEHNR and CDR2 FQNEAQ (reference sequence). The CDR3 is 16 amino acids. Trimming shortened V by 5 bases and J by 7 bases, and 18 bases separated the two germline ends. The CDR3 region has the DNA TGTGCCAGCAGCCCAGGATTGTCAGGGCGAAATTCACCCCTCCACTTT. It codes for CASSPGLSGRNSPLHF. Combining the CDR3 with reference TRBV7-9 and TRBJ1-6 gives the whole variable domain DTGVSQNPRHKITKRGQNVTFRCDPISEHNRLYWYRQTLGQGPEFLTYFQNEAQLEKSRLLSDRFSAERPKGSFSTLEIQRTEQGDSAMYLCASSPGLSGRNSPLHFGNGTRLTVT.

The chain's CDR3 is CSVRDRSSGANVLTF. The CDR3 DNA reads as TGCAGCGTACGGGACAGAAGCTCTGGGGCCAACGTCCTGACTTTC. This chain uses TRBV29-1 with TRBJ2-6, with 7 bases matching TRBD1. In germline, CDR1 is SQVTM, CDR2 ANQGSEA. The CDR3 is 15 amino acids. V shed 6 bases and J 0 bases; nucleotides not matched to a gene: 5.

This clone was recorded once. The chain has TRBV5-6 and TRBJ2-7, with a weak D call TRBD2 (6 bases). The CDR3 runs to 13 residues. The germline CDR1 and CDR2 sequences are SGHDT and YYEEEE. Trimming took off 3 bases at V and 7 bases at J, with 14 bases between the two ends. CDR3 DNA sequence: TGTGCCAGCAGCTACCAGACTAGACCGGAGCAGTACTTC. Translating gives CASSYQTRPEQYF.

The V gene is TRBV18, the J gene TRBJ2-5, with unresolved D. The V gene lost 4 bases and the J gene lost 2 bases, with 5 bases spanning the gap. Germline CDR1 KGHSH, CDR2 LQKENI. The CDR3 contains 12 residues. The CDR3 protein is CASSLAQETQYF. CDR3 sequence (DNA): TGTGCCAGCTCACTAGCTCAAGAGACCCAGTACTTC.

The gene calls are TRBV10-2 and TRBJ2-7; 7 bases agree with TRBD1. This CDR3 comprises 15 residues. The V segment lost 6 bases and the J segment 5 bases; nucleotides outside the gene matches: 13. The germline CDR1 and CDR2 sequences are WSHSY and SAAADI. The CDR3 loop reads CASSLPRTGVHEQYF. The CDR3 coding sequence is TGCGCCAGCAGCTTACCCCGGACAGGCGTCCACGAGCAGTACTTC.

This clone showed up just once. This chain connects TRBV7-9 to TRBJ1-4; tentative D call: TRBD1 (5 bases). The CDR3 spans 15 residues. Germline V CDR1 and CDR2: SEHNR, FQNEAQ (reference sequence). With 5 bases removed from V and 10 bases from J, the gap between germline ends came to 20 bases. The CDR3 DNA is TGTGCCAGCAGCCGAGCGGGCCTATTGGGGGGAAAACTGTTTTTT. Translated, it gives CASSRAGLLGGKLFF.

The chain uses TRBV5-1 and TRBJ1-1; TRBD1 agrees at 10 bases. Germline V gives CDR1 SGHRS, CDR2 YFSETQ. The CDR3 has 17 amino acids. Trimming took 4 bases from V and 0 from J; bases not matched to a gene: 9. The CDR3, as DNA: TGCGCCAGCAGCGTCAGACAGGGGGCTAGCATGAACACTGAAGCTTTCTTT. Its translation: CASSVRQGASMNTEAFF.

This clone was observed a few times. V is TRBV29-1 and J is TRBJ1-4; TRBD1 agrees at 10 bases. After removal of 1 base from V and 7 bases from J, the junction contained 6 bases not matched to a gene. The CDR3 has 15 residues. Germline V gives CDR1 SQVTM, CDR2 ANQGSEA. The CDR3 loop reads CSVEVPGQGPEKLFF. CDR3 nucleotide sequence: TGCAGCGTTGAAGTACCGGGACAGGGGCCTGAAAAACTGTTTTTT.

This chain joins TRBV6-5 and TRBJ1-1, with a possible D match to TRBD1 (6 bases). Germline CDR1 MNHEY, CDR2 SVGAGI. The V gene lost 0 bases and the J gene lost 0 bases, with 8 bases spanning the gap. This CDR3 is 15 amino acids long. The CDR3 region is CASSYSTGLNTEAFF. CDR3 nucleotide sequence: TGTGCCAGCAGTTACTCGACAGGCCTGAACACTGAAGCTTTCTTT.

The chain carries TRBV12-3 or TRBV12-4 and TRBJ2-2, with 10 nucleotides matching TRBD1. V gave up 11 bases and J gave up 3 bases; unmatched junction bases: 0. This CDR3 is built from 12 residues. This CDR3 reads CAGTGDTGELFF. DNA for the CDR3: TGTGCCGGGACAGGGGACACCGGGGAGCTGTTTTTT.

This clone was counted a single time. The chain has TRBV5-1 and TRBJ2-4, with 11 bases aligning to TRBD1. V gave up 0 bases and J gave up 10 bases; unmatched junction bases: 6. Germline loops: CDR1 SGHRS, CDR2 YFSETQ. The CDR3 loop spans 15 amino acids. For the CDR3, the DNA is TGCGCCAGCAGCTTGGAACTTGGGACAGGGGGGATTCAGTACTTC. It specifies CASSLELGTGGIQYF.

The J gene is TRBJ1-4, the V gene TRBV28, with D maybe TRBD1 (5 bases). The CDR3 totals 17 residues. Germline V gives CDR1 MDHEN, CDR2 SYDVKM. Trimming took off 5 bases at V and 7 bases at J, with 23 bases between the two ends. The CDR3 DNA sequence: TGTGCCAGCAGTGCCCAGGGTTCATCGGGGGGAGGTGAAAAACTGTTTTTT. Translating it yields CASSAQGSSGGGEKLFF.

This clone came up a few times. The chain links TRBV28 to TRBJ2-7; 9 bases match TRBD1. From germline, CDR1 is MDHEN and CDR2 SYDVKM. Unmatched junction bases numbered 5, after V lost 3 bases and J lost 5 bases. This CDR3 spans 14 amino acids. CDR3 amino acids: CASSLTGGSDEQYF. The CDR3 nucleotides are TGTGCCAGCAGTTTGACAGGGGGATCGGACGAGCAGTACTTC.

The V call is TRBV5-1, the J call TRBJ1-3; D is ambiguous. The germline V and J ends were trimmed by 1 base and 1 base, with 12 bases remaining between them. The CDR3 extends over 16 amino acids. Germline V gives CDR1 SGHRS, CDR2 YFSETQ. CDR3 region: CASSLLAVWSGNTIYF. Written as DNA, the CDR3 is TGCGCCAGCAGCTTGTTGGCAGTCTGGTCTGGAAACACCATATATTTT.

V gene TRBV5-6 combines with J gene TRBJ1-1; 8 positions agree with TRBD1. Germline V CDR1 and CDR2: SGHDT, YYEEEE. Unmatched junction bases numbered 11, after V lost 4 bases and J lost 6 bases. The CDR3 totals 15 residues. The CDR3 loop reads CASSQGQAEGAEAFF. In DNA, the CDR3 is TGTGCCAGCAGCCAGGGACAGGCAGAAGGGGCTGAAGCTTTCTTT. Full variable domain (missing parts from reference TRBV5-6 and TRBJ1-1): DAGVTQSPTHLIKTRGQQVTLRCSPKSGHDTVSWYQQALGQGPQFIFQYYEEEERQRGNFPDRFSGHQFPNYSSELNVNALLLGDSALYLCASSQGQAEGAEAFFGQGTRLTVV.

Turning to this clone: The sample carries other DNA sequences with the same CDR3. The chain recombines TRBV12-3 or TRBV12-4 with TRBJ1-1; D is unclear. The CDR3 is 13 amino acids. V lost 2 bases, J lost 4 bases, and 8 bases lay in between. CDR3 coding DNA: TGTGCCAGCAGTTTATCCCGGGGCACTGAAGCTTTCTTT. This codes for CASSLSRGTEAFF.

This chain connects TRBV21-1 to TRBJ1-5; no DNA check was done on the table's D call, TRBD1. TRBV21-1 is tagged as a pseudogene. The length of the CDR3 is 16 residues. The CDR3 here is CASSVSLGRVGQPQHF. CDR3 DNA sequence: TGTGCCAGCAGCGTGTCCTTGGGCAGGGTTGGGCAGCCCCAGCATTTT.

This chain links TRBV19 with TRBJ1-2; D perhaps matches TRBD1 (5 bases). Germline loops: CDR1 LNHDA, CDR2 SQIVND (reference sequence). Trimming cost V 8 bases and J 1 base, with 17 bases left between them. CDR3 length: 15 amino acids. This chain's CDR3 is CASHYQGSINYGYTF. The CDR3 coding sequence is TGTGCCAGTCACTATCAGGGATCTATTAACTATGGCTACACCTTC.

The chain carries TRBV5-8 and TRBJ1-2; D may be TRBD1 (5 bases). This CDR3 has 14 amino acids. Germline V CDR1 and CDR2: SGHTS, YDEGEE. Trimming pared 4 bases from V and 3 bases from J, leaving 13 bases between. As DNA, the CDR3 is TGTGCCAGCAGCCCCGGGGACTTGGACTATGGCTACACCTTC. Its protein is CASSPGDLDYGYTF.

Regarding this clone: The same CDR3 also results from other DNA sequences found in this sample. CDR3 loop: CASSSGQGDGYTF. The CDR3 DNA is TGTGCCAGCAGCTCGGGACAGGGGGATGGCTACACCTTC. The rearrangement joins TRBV5-6 to TRBJ1-2; TRBD1 aligns across 11 bases. The CDR3 runs 13 residues. The junction had 1 base not matched to a gene; V was cut back by 3 bases and J by 6 bases. Per germline, CDR1 SGHDT and CDR2 YYEEEE.

Points on this clone: An end of the junction differs from the germline gene, which may be a read error. The genes are TRBV18 and TRBJ1-2, with D unclear. There are 14 residues in the CDR3. Germline CDR1 is KGHSH and CDR2 is LQKENI. The CDR3 DNA is TGTGCCAGCTCACTCCCTGGAAGGAACTATGGTTACACCTTC. Its translation: CASSLPGRNYGYTF.

J is TRBJ2-4 and V is TRBV10-3; 7 bases align to TRBD1. Per the germline V gene, CDR1 is ENHRY and CDR2 is SYGVKD. The CDR3 has 16 amino acids. The ends lost 2 bases at V and 6 bases at J; junction bases unmatched: 10. The CDR3 sequence is CAISEGTDARGNIQYF. The CDR3, as DNA: TGTGCCATCAGTGAGGGGACAGACGCCCGGGGAAACATTCAGTACTTC.

The chain is built from TRBV20-1 and TRBJ2-2, with D tentatively TRBD1 (5 bases). V was trimmed by 3 bases and J by 2 bases, leaving 13 bases between them. This CDR3 spans 15 amino acids. The germline gives CDR1 DFQATT, CDR2 SNEGSKA (reference sequence). The CDR3 nucleotides are TGCAGTGCTAGTCCGTCGACAGTAAACACCGGGGAGCTGTTTTTT. This gives the protein CSASPSTVNTGELFF.

V gene TRBV29-1 combines with J gene TRBJ2-3; TRBD2 matches 10 bases. V shed 6 bases and J 6 bases; nucleotides not matched to a gene: 6. Germline-derived CDR1 and CDR2 are SQVTM and ANQGSEA. The CDR3 loop spans 13 amino acids. The CDR3, as DNA: TGCAGCGTGCTAGCGGGAGTGGCTGATACGCAGTATTTT. Translated: CSVLAGVADTQYF.

V usage is TRBV12-3 or TRBV12-4 and J usage is TRBJ2-2; D gene ambiguous. Trimming stripped 7 bases from V and 6 bases from J, with 6 bases between. This CDR3 has 11 residues. The chain's CDR3 is CASTVSGELFF. CDR3 bases: TGTGCCAGCACCGTATCCGGGGAGCTGTTTTTT.

The gene calls are TRBV11-2 and TRBJ1-5, with 8 bases identical to TRBD1. CDR1 is SGHAT and CDR2 is FQNNGV in the germline V gene. This CDR3 has 14 amino acids. After removal of 5 bases from V and 7 bases from J, the junction contained 7 bases not matched to a gene. CDR3 amino acids: CASSIGQGGQPQHF. The CDR3 DNA follows: TGTGCCAGCAGCATTGGACAGGGAGGACAGCCCCAGCATTTT.

This clone was seen only a few times. The chain has TRBV4-2 and TRBJ1-1, with TRBD1 matching over 7 bases. V shed 2 bases and J 1 base; nucleotides not matched to a gene: 4. Looked up from germline, CDR1 is LGHNA and CDR2 is YNFKEQ. This CDR3 comprises 15 residues. The CDR3 reads CASSQLGQANTEAFF. The CDR3 nucleotides read TGTGCCAGCAGCCAACTCGGACAGGCGAACACTGAAGCTTTCTTT.

V gene TRBV28 combines with J gene TRBJ2-7; possible D gene TRBD2, 5 bases. CDR1 and CDR2 (germline): MDHEN, SYDVKM. V dropped 2 bases and J dropped 0 bases, with 8 bases sitting between them. The CDR3 has 14 amino acids. The CDR3 is CASSLQRSSYEQYF. The CDR3 region has the DNA TGTGCCAGCAGTTTACAGCGGAGCTCCTACGAGCAGTACTTC.

This sequence joins TRBV5-1 and TRBJ1-2; 8 bases agree with TRBD1. The ends lost 3 bases at V and 7 bases at J; junction bases unmatched: 8. CDR3 length equals 14 residues. In germline, CDR1 is SGHRS, CDR2 YFSETQ. DNA of the CDR3: TGCGCCAGCAGCTCGCCTGACAGGGGTAGTGGCTACACCTTC. Protein product: CASSSPDRGSGYTF.